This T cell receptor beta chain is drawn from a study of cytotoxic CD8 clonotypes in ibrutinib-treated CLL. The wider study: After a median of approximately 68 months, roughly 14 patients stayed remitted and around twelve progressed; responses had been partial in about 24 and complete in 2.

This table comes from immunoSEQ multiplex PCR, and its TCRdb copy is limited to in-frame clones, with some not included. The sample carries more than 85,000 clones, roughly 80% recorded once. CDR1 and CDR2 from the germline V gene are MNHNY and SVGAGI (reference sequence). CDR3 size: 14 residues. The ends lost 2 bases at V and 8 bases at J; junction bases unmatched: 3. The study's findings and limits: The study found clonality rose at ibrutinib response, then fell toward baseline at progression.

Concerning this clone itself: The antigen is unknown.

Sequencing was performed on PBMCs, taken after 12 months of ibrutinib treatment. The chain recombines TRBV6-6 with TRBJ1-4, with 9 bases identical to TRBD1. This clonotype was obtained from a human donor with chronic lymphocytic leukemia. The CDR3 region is CASSYDRGGEKLFF. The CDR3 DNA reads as TGTGCCAGCAGTTACGACAGGGGGGGGGAAAAACTGTTTTTT.